These T cell receptor beta chains were read from a single sample in a study of T-cell memory formation after mild COVID-19. TCRdb reprocessed the 5' RACE reads with MiXCR, giving one entry per CDR3 protein. In the table there are about 560,000 distinct CDR3 sequences, approximately 15% of which are singletons. Specimen: PBMCs or a T cell subset sorted from them (not recorded which). The receptors were sampled from an adult woman who had mild COVID-19 (a few samples of this study predate the infection). Cell type and time point are not known. CDR3s include the opening cysteine and the closing phenylalanine or tryptophan. D genes are given only for firm matches. Clone size is given for some rows only: seen once, a few or many times, or a class if the clone is expanded.

TGCGCCAGCAGATCGGCGGAGCAGGGGTATAATTCACCCCTCCACTTT	CASRSAEQGYNSPLHF	TRBJ1-6	.	few	TRBV5-1
TGTGCCACCGGGGCCGGGACTAGCAGCACCGGGGAGCTGTTTTTT	CATGAGTSSTGELFF	TRBJ2-2	TRBD2	few	TRBV24-1
TGTGCCAGCAGTTTTTACCGATCCGATACGCAGTATTTT	CASSFYRSDTQYF	TRBJ2-3	.	many	TRBV6-5
TGCGCCAGCTCAACTCCGGGATCAGACCTGGGAGAGCAGTACTTC	CASSTPGSDLGEQYF	TRBJ2-7	.	.	TRBV4-1
TGTGCCACCCAACCGGGGGTCTACGAGCAGTACTTC	CATQPGVYEQYF	TRBJ2-7	.	few	TRBV10-3
TGTGCCAGCAGCTCACCCGGGACAGGGGTCTATGGCTACACCTTC	CASSSPGTGVYGYTF	TRBJ1-2	TRBD1	.	TRBV7-3
TGTGCCAGCAGTGAATCCAGGACAGGGTCAGATACGCAGTATTTT	CASSESRTGSDTQYF	TRBJ2-3	TRBD1	.	TRBV25-1
TGTGCCAGCCTCTCCTACCGGGCAGAGAACACTGAAGCTTTCTTT	CASLSYRAENTEAFF	TRBJ1-1	.	few	TRBV12-3/TRBV12-4
TGTGCCAGCAGTTACCGGGACATGGGGACCCAGTACTTC	CASSYRDMGTQYF	TRBJ2-5	.	.	TRBV6-2/TRBV6-3
TGTGCCACCAGCAAGAAACGACTAGCGGGTTTCACAGATACGCAGTATTTT	CATSKKRLAGFTDTQYF	TRBJ2-3	TRBD2	.	TRBV15
TGCAGTGCTAGCAAGGGGGGTCCGCGGACCGGGGAGCTGTTTTTT	CSASKGGPRTGELFF	TRBJ2-2	.	.	TRBV20-1
TGCGCCAGCAGCTTCGACAGGGGCGGGTCTGGAAACACCATATATTTT	CASSFDRGGSGNTIYF	TRBJ1-3	TRBD1	.	TRBV5-1
TGCAGCGCTCTGATCCAAGAGACCCAGTACTTC	CSALIQETQYF	TRBJ2-5	.	few	TRBV29-1
TGTGCCACCAGTGATTCTGGGGTGGTCCAGCCCCAGCATTTT	CATSDSGVVQPQHF	TRBJ1-5	.	.	TRBV24-1
TGTGCCAGCAGCTTGGTAGGAGGAGATACGCAGTATTTT	CASSLVGGDTQYF	TRBJ2-3	.	few	TRBV5-5
TGTGCCAGCAGTCCCCAGGCGGTTAGAATAACGGACATTCAGTACTTC	CASSPQAVRITDIQYF	TRBJ2-4	.	few	TRBV12-3/TRBV12-4
TGTGCCATCAGTGAGAGGACAGATACGCAGTATTTT	CAISERTDTQYF	TRBJ2-3	.	many	TRBV10-3
TGTGCCACCAGCAGAGACCACTCTGGGGCCAACGTCCTGACTTTC	CATSRDHSGANVLTF	TRBJ2-6	.	many	TRBV15
TGTGCCAGCAGCCAAAACTCATTGAACACTGAAGCTTTCTTT	CASSQNSLNTEAFF	TRBJ1-1	.	.	TRBV14
TGTGCCAGCAGATCGACGGGGGACGGCTACACCTTC	CASRSTGDGYTF	TRBJ1-2	.	.	TRBV3-1
TGTGCCAGCAGCTTTCGGGGAGCCCTAGTAGAGTACTTC	CASSFRGALVEYF	TRBJ2-7	.	few	TRBV13
TGCAGCGTTGGGGCTAGCCAAAACGGGGAGACCCAGTACTTC	CSVGASQNGETQYF	TRBJ2-5	.	many	TRBV29-1
TGCGCCAGCAGCTTCCGGGACAATATCCAAGACATTCAGTACTTC	CASSFRDNIQDIQYF	TRBJ2-4	.	many	TRBV4-1
TGTGCCACCAGTGACAACAACGGCTACTACAATGAGCAGTTCTTC	CATSDNNGYYNEQFF	TRBJ2-1	.	few	TRBV24-1
TGTGCCATCAGGGCAGACTCGAACACCGGGGAGCTGTTTTTT	CAIRADSNTGELFF	TRBJ2-2	.	few	TRBV10-3
TGTGCCAGCAGTGCTCGGACAGGCCACTTACGATGGTACTATGGCTACACCTTC	CASSARTGHLRWYYGYTF	TRBJ1-2	TRBD1	.	TRBV6-2/TRBV6-3
TGCAGCGTTGACTCCGGGACACAACTTACTTTCTTT	CSVDSGTQLTFF	TRBJ1-1	.	few	TRBV29-1
TGTGCCAGCAGGGAATCGGGGTCGAACACCGGGGAGCTGTTTTTT	CASRESGSNTGELFF	TRBJ2-2	.	.	TRBV5-4
TGTGCCAGTAGTAAGACGGTTGGACGCGGGGCGGACCCAGATACGCAGTATTTT	CASSKTVGRGADPDTQYF	TRBJ2-3	.	.	TRBV19
TGTGCCAGCAGTGGCAACAATCAGCCCCAGCATTTT	CASSGNNQPQHF	TRBJ1-5	.	.	TRBV2
TGTGCCAGCAGCTGGGACTTGCTTTTTGGGGAGCAGTACTTC	CASSWDLLFGEQYF	TRBJ2-7	.	few	TRBV6-2/TRBV6-3
TGTGCCAGCAGCTTAATCCGGACAGGGGGCTTGCACGAGCAGTACTTC	CASSLIRTGGLHEQYF	TRBJ2-7	TRBD1	.	TRBV7-9
TGCAGTGCCAGAGAGAACAGGGGGGTAAATCAGCCCCAGCATTTT	CSARENRGVNQPQHF	TRBJ1-5	TRBD1	few	TRBV20-1
TGTGCCAGCAGTTCGACAGGGTCGGACCAGCCCCAGCATTTT	CASSSTGSDQPQHF	TRBJ1-5	TRBD1	few	TRBV7-9
TGTGCCAGCAGCGCGACAGGTCTGAATAATGAAAAACTGTTTTTT	CASSATGLNNEKLFF	TRBJ1-4	.	once	TRBV7-6
TGTGCCAGCAGCGTGGGACTCGCCTACGAGCAGTACTTC	CASSVGLAYEQYF	TRBJ2-7	.	.	TRBV9
TGTGCCAGCAGTTACTCAGCGACAACAGATACGCAGTATTTT	CASSYSATTDTQYF	TRBJ2-3	.	many	TRBV6-2/TRBV6-3
TGTGCCAGCAGCTTAGTTACGCCAGGGGCTGAAGCTTTCTTT	CASSLVTPGAEAFF	TRBJ1-1	.	.	TRBV7-9
TGTGCCAGCTCACTTTTAGAGGGGTGGAACACTGAAGCTTTCTTT	CASSLLEGWNTEAFF	TRBJ1-1	.	.	TRBV18
TGCAGCATCTCGACCCTCGCTCCCTATGGCTACACCTTC	CSISTLAPYGYTF	TRBJ1-2	.	few	TRBV20-1
TGTGCCAGCAGCCCGGGACTAGCGGGAGGGCCCACCTACGAGCAGTACTTC	CASSPGLAGGPTYEQYF	TRBJ2-7	TRBD2	.	TRBV13
TGTGCCAGCACCCCTCTGGCGGGGGCCTCCTACGAGCAGTACTTC	CASTPLAGASYEQYF	TRBJ2-7	.	.	TRBV12-3/TRBV12-4
TGTGCCAGCAGCTTACCGGACGGTTACGAGCAGTACTTC	CASSLPDGYEQYF	TRBJ2-7	.	.	TRBV5-5
TGTGCCAGCAGCCCTAGTGGGACTAAGGGTGCTGAAGCTTTCTTT	CASSPSGTKGAEAFF	TRBJ1-1	.	.	TRBV9
TGTGCCAGCAGCCCACGGACTAGCGGGAGGGATGAGCAGTACTTC	CASSPRTSGRDEQYF	TRBJ2-7	TRBD2	.	TRBV3-1
TGTGCCATCAGGCCGGGACAGGGCCAGATGAACACTGAAGCTTTCTTT	CAIRPGQGQMNTEAFF	TRBJ1-1	TRBD1	.	TRBV10-3
TGCGCCAGCAGCGTCAGGGGTGGGCGCCTTTACGAGCAGTACTTC	CASSVRGGRLYEQYF	TRBJ2-7	.	few	TRBV5-1
TGCAGTGCTAGAGATTTAGAGAGGCATACGCAGTATTTT	CSARDLERHTQYF	TRBJ2-3	.	few	TRBV20-1
TGTGCCAGCAGCAGGGCTGGAGGGGGATATGGCTACACCTTC	CASSRAGGGYGYTF	TRBJ1-2	.	.	TRBV21-1
TGTGCCAGCAGCTTTCTTGACAGCGAAGCTAACTATGGCTACACCTTC	CASSFLDSEANYGYTF	TRBJ1-2	.	few	TRBV7-9
TGTGCCAGCAATCCAGCGGAAGGGGCAGATACGCAGTATTTT	CASNPAEGADTQYF	TRBJ2-3	.	.	TRBV9
TGTGCCAGCAGTTCCCGCCGCCCGTTAATCTCCTACGAGCAGTACTTC	CASSSRRPLISYEQYF	TRBJ2-7	.	.	TRBV6-5
TGTGCCACCAGTGACGGGAACACCGGGGAGCTGTTTTTT	CATSDGNTGELFF	TRBJ2-2	.	.	TRBV24-1
TGCGCCAGCAGCTTGGCGCCTGGGACAGGGACAAGCACAGATACGCAGTATTTT	CASSLAPGTGTSTDTQYF	TRBJ2-3	TRBD1	few	TRBV5-1
TGTGCCAGCAGCCCGCGGGACAGCATCATGAACACTGAAGCTTTCTTT	CASSPRDSIMNTEAFF	TRBJ1-1	TRBD1	.	TRBV7-8
TGTGCCAGCAGTAGGGGAAGGTCAGGGCAGCCCCAGCATTTT	CASSRGRSGQPQHF	TRBJ1-5	.	.	TRBV12-3/TRBV12-4
TGTGCCAGCAGCTCGCAAGAGTGGGGGGGCGGCTACAATGAGCAGTTCTTC	CASSSQEWGGGYNEQFF	TRBJ2-1	.	few	TRBV7-9
TGCAGTGCGCCCCGGGGGATGGACACTGAAGCTTTCTTT	CSAPRGMDTEAFF	TRBJ1-1	.	many	TRBV20-1